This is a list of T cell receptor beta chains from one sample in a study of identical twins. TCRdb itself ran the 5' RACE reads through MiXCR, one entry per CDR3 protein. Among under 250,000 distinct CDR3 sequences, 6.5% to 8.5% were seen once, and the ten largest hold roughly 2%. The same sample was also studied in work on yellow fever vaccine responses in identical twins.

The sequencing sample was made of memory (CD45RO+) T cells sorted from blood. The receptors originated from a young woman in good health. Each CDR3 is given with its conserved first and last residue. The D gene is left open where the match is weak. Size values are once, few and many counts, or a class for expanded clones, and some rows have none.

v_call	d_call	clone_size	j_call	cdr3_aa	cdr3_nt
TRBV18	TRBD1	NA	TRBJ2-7	CASSRVRDSTYEQYF	TGTGCCAGCTCACGCGTCCGGGACAGTACCTACGAGCAGTACTTC
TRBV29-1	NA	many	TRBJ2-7	CSAAKGPGPTYEQYF	TGCAGCGCAGCAAAGGGGCCAGGCCCAACCTACGAGCAGTACTTC
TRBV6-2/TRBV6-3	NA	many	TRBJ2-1	CASSYPGYNEQFF	TGTGCCAGCAGTTACCCGGGGTACAATGAGCAGTTCTTC
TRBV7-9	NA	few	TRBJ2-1	CASSSSLNNEQFF	TGTGCCAGCAGTTCCTCCTTAAACAATGAGCAGTTCTTC
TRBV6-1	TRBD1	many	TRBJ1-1	CASRDGQAHTEAFF	TGTGCCAGCAGGGATGGACAGGCCCACACTGAAGCTTTCTTT
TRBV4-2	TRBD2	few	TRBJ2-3	CASSPQSYGGGTRHTDTQYF	TGTGCCAGCAGCCCACAATCGTATGGCGGGGGGACCAGACACACAGATACGCAGTATTTT
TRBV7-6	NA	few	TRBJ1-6	CASSPTGSPERGTLHF	TGTGCCAGCAGCCCAACAGGCAGCCCAGAACGGGGGACCCTCCACTTT
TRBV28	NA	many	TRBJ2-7	CASSSPTRGHEQYF	TGTGCCAGCAGTTCTCCTACCAGGGGCCACGAGCAGTACTTC
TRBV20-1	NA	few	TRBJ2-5	CSAYGAADGEETQYF	TGCAGTGCTTATGGGGCAGCTGACGGGGAAGAGACCCAGTACTTC
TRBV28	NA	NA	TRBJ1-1	CASSEIGVEAFF	TGTGCCAGCAGTGAGATCGGGGTTGAAGCTTTCTTT
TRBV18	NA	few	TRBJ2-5	CASSIIGQETQYF	TGTGCCAGCTCAATAATAGGACAAGAGACCCAGTACTTC
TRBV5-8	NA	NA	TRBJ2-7	CASSLGDGHNEQYF	TGTGCCAGCAGCTTGGGGGACGGCCACAACGAGCAGTACTTC
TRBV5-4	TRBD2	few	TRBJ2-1	CASSFGGGAYNEQFF	TGTGCCAGCAGCTTTGGCGGGGGGGCCTACAATGAGCAGTTCTTC
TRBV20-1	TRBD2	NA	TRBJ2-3	CSARDSLAGSYTQYF	TGCAGTGCTAGAGATTCGCTAGCGGGATCCTATACGCAGTATTTT
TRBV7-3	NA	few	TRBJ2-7	CASSLVGGAGYEQYF	TGTGCCAGCAGCTTAGTCGGGGGCGCTGGGTACGAGCAGTACTTC
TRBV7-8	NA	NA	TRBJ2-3	CASTPGGSDTQYF	TGTGCCAGCACCCCTGGGGGCTCAGATACGCAGTATTTT
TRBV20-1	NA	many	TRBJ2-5	CSALDRLSATQETQYF	TGCAGTGCCCTGGACAGACTAAGCGCGACCCAAGAGACCCAGTACTTC
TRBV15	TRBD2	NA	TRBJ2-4	CATSRAGSGRVKNIQYF	TGTGCCACCAGCAGAGCAGGGAGCGGGAGGGTCAAAAACATTCAGTACTTC
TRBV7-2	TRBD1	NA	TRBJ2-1	CASSADRGRHNEQFF	TGTGCCAGCAGCGCCGACAGGGGCCGGCACAATGAGCAGTTCTTC
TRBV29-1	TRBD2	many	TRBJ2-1	CSVSNKRESGEQFF	TGCAGCGTTTCTAATAAGCGGGAATCGGGGGAGCAGTTCTTC
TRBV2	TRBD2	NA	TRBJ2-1	CASSDRSGSSYNEQFF	TGTGCCAGCAGTGATAGAAGCGGGAGTTCCTACAATGAGCAGTTCTTC
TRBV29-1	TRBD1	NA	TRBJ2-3	CSVGQGVTQYF	TGCAGCGTAGGACAGGGAGTTACGCAGTATTTT
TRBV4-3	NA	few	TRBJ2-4	CATFLEEGKDIQYF	TGCGCCACGTTTCTAGAGGAGGGTAAGGACATTCAGTACTTC
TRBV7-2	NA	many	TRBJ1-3	CASSLDTSRNTIYF	TGTGCCAGCAGCTTAGACACCTCCCGAAACACCATATATTTT
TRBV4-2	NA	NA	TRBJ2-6	CASSQAGTAFSGANVLTF	TGTGCCAGCAGCCAAGCCGGGACGGCCTTCTCTGGGGCCAACGTCCTGACTTTC
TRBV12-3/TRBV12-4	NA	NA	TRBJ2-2	CASSFSKDTGELFF	TGTGCCAGCAGTTTCAGCAAGGACACCGGGGAGCTGTTTTTT
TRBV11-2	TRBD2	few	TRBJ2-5	CASSLSGLAGGGQETQYF	TGTGCCAGCAGCTTATCCGGACTAGCGGGAGGAGGACAAGAGACCCAGTACTTC
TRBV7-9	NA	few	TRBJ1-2	CASSHPQAYGYTF	TGTGCCAGCAGCCACCCCCAGGCCTATGGCTACACCTTC
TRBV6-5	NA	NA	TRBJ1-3	CASRPGPNSGNTIYF	TGTGCCAGCAGACCGGGACCAAACTCTGGAAACACCATATATTTT
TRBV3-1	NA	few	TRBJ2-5	CASSQVPLQETQYF	TGTGCCAGCAGCCAAGTGCCCCTCCAAGAGACCCAGTACTTC
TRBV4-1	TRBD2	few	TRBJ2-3	CASSQDFGLAGGDTQYF	TGCGCCAGCAGCCAAGATTTCGGACTAGCGGGAGGTGATACGCAGTATTTT
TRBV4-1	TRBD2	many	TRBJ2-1	CASKPGGLAGGLSYNEQFF	TGCGCCAGTAAGCCAGGGGGACTAGCGGGGGGGTTGTCCTACAATGAGCAGTTCTTC
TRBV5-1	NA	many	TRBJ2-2	CASSDQGYTGELFF	TGCGCCAGCAGCGACCAGGGGTACACCGGGGAGCTGTTTTTT
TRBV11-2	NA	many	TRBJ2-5	CASSLVGVETQYF	TGTGCCAGCAGCTTAGTGGGCGTCGAGACCCAGTACTTC
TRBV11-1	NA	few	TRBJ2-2	CASSSVLATRQRNTGELFF	TGTGCCAGCAGCTCCGTTTTAGCCACGAGACAGAGAAACACCGGGGAGCTGTTTTTT
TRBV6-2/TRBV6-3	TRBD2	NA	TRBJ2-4	CASSRSGGNIQYF	TGTGCCAGCAGCCGATCGGGGGGAAACATTCAGTACTTC
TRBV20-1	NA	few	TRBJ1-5	CSASTGGNQPQHF	TGCAGTGCTAGTACAGGCGGCAATCAGCCCCAGCATTTT
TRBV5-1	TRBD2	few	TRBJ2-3	CASSPGLAVIPQYF	TGCGCCAGCAGTCCCGGGCTAGCGGTAATCCCCCAGTATTTT
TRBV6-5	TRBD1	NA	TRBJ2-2	CASSYFGDRGSTGELFF	TGTGCCAGCAGTTACTTCGGGGACAGGGGTTCCACCGGGGAGCTGTTTTTT
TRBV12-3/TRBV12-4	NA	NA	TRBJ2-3	CASSLAEGYTDTQYF	TGTGCCAGCAGTTTAGCTGAGGGTTACACAGATACGCAGTATTTT
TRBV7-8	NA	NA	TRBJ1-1	CASSLEANTEAFF	TGTGCCAGCAGCTTAGAAGCGAACACTGAAGCTTTCTTT
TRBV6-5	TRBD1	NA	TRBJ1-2	CASSDRGNGYTF	TGTGCCAGCAGTGACAGGGGGAATGGCTACACCTTC
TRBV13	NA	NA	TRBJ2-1	CASRTQAGTYNEQFF	TGTGCCAGCAGAACCCAAGCGGGCACCTACAATGAGCAGTTCTTC
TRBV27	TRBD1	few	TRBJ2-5	CASSFLVGQEQETQYF	TGTGCCAGCAGTTTCCTAGTCGGACAGGAGCAAGAGACCCAGTACTTC
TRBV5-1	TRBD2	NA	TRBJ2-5	CASSGGRGEETQYF	TGCGCCAGCAGTGGAGGTCGGGGGGAAGAGACCCAGTACTTC
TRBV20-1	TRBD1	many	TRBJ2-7	CSAGQGEYEQYF	TGCAGTGCTGGACAGGGTGAATACGAGCAGTACTTC
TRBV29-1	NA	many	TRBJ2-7	CSVARAPGGEQYF	TGCAGCGTGGCCCGGGCCCCGGGTGGGGAGCAGTACTTC
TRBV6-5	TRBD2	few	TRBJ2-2	CASSSPGRVAGELFF	TGTGCCAGCAGTTCCCCAGGGAGGGTCGCCGGGGAGCTGTTTTTT
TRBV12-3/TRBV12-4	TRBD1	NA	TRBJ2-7	CASSYLRQGKYEQYF	TGTGCCAGCAGTTACCTTAGACAGGGTAAATACGAGCAGTACTTC
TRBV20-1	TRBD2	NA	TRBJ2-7	CSASALAGGSGEQYF	TGCAGTGCTAGCGCACTAGCGGGAGGTTCGGGGGAGCAGTACTTC
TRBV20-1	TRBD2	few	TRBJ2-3	CSARNPGLGTDTQYF	TGCAGTGCTCGCAATCCGGGACTAGGGACAGATACGCAGTATTTT
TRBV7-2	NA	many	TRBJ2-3	CASSLEDTQYF	TGTGCCAGCAGCCTGGAGGATACGCAGTATTTT
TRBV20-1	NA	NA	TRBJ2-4	CSASGGLGKNIQYF	TGCAGTGCTAGCGGGGGGCTCGGCAAAAACATTCAGTACTTC
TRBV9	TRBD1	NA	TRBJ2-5	CASSVESGQGYETQYF	TGTGCCAGCAGCGTAGAATCCGGACAGGGATATGAGACCCAGTACTTC
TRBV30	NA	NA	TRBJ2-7	CAWSVVSGQGPYEQYF	TGTGCCTGGAGCGTTGTGTCGGGGCAGGGCCCCTACGAGCAGTACTTC
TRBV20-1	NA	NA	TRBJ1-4	CSARDGQVYEKLFF	TGCAGTGCTAGAGATGGTCAGGTTTATGAAAAACTGTTTTTT
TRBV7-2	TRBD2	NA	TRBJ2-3	CASSLGAGVRTDTQYF	TGTGCCAGCAGCTTAGGGGCGGGAGTGAGAACAGATACGCAGTATTTT